Sequencing of this T cell receptor beta chain was carried out in a study of response to subunit inactivated influenza vaccine. This clonotype was counted a few times. Antigen: not known. Notes on the study in general: It was the authors' suggestion that each seasonal influenza vaccination recruits few new T cells.

The CDR3 has 12 residues. Germline-derived CDR1 and CDR2 are DFQATT and SNEGSKA (reference sequence). Trimming stripped 4 bases from V and 5 bases from J, with 11 bases between. TCRdb processed the RT-PCR reads anew with MiXCR; each CDR3 protein has one entry. The data contain 300,000 to 350,000 distinct CDR3 sequences, 22% of them singletons. The receptor was derived from a man aged 50 to 69 who received an inactivated influenza vaccine. The sequencing here drew on PBMCs from blood, taken about 20 months after vaccination. The genes are TRBV20-1 and TRBJ1-1; TRBD1 is a possible D gene (6 bases). The CDR3 DNA is TGCAGTGCTACGGGCGGGACAACTGAAGCTTTCTTT. It codes for CSATGGTTEAFF.